What follows are 32 T cell receptor beta chains derived from one specimen sequenced in a study of blood T cells in healthy people across ages. Then a second PCR, running about 6 to 11 cycles, was carried out with a sample-barcoded 5' primer and a J-beta primer mix. TCRdb called the 5' RACE reads again in MiXCR, with one record for every CDR3 protein. Found here are hundreds of thousands of distinct CDR3 sequences, 55% to 70% of them singletons; the top ten hold over 20%. What was sequenced was blood. These receptors were obtained from a man between 25 and 39 years old in good health.

The chain is built from TRBV12-3 or TRBV12-4 and TRBJ2-3, with a weak D call TRBD1 (6 bases). Trimming took off 5 bases at V and 6 bases at J, with 12 bases between the two ends. CDR3 length: 13 residues. The CDR3 nucleotides read TGTGCCAGCAGTCAAGGACAGTCCGATACGCAGTATTTT. Protein product: CASSQGQSDTQYF.

This chain joins TRBV27 and TRBJ2-5; 7 nucleotides align to TRBD1. Trimming cost V 4 bases and J 0 bases; bases outside gene matches: 5. The CDR3 loop spans 15 amino acids. CDR1 and CDR2 from the germline V gene are MNHEY and SMNVEV (reference sequence). The CDR3 sequence: CASSSLTGDQETQYF. The CDR3 region has the DNA TGTGCCAGCAGTTCCCTTACAGGGGACCAAGAGACCCAGTACTTC.

The chain has TRBV7-2 and TRBJ2-5, with D perhaps matching TRBD1 or TRBD2 (5 bases each). The germline CDR1 and CDR2 sequences are SGHTA and FQGNSA. V was trimmed by 5 bases and J by 4 bases, leaving 14 bases between them. The CDR3 is 14 residues long. CDR3 protein: CASSGGLVTETQYF. DNA for the CDR3: TGTGCCAGCAGCGGGGGTTTAGTAACAGAGACCCAGTACTTC.

The genes are TRBV20-1 and TRBJ2-1; TRBD2 agrees at 8 bases. The germline CDR1 and CDR2 sequences are DFQATT and SNEGSKA (reference sequence). CDR3 length equals 13 residues. J was trimmed by 4 bases and V by 3 bases; bases with no gene match: 2. Here the CDR3 reads CSASGRAYNEQFF. The CDR3 nucleotides are TGCAGTGCTAGCGGGAGGGCATACAATGAGCAGTTCTTC.

This clonotype occurred a few times. The chain employs TRBV6-5 and TRBJ2-7, with a tentative D call TRBD1 (5 bases). Judging by the DNA end, TRBJ2-5 fits better; the J call may be wrong. This CDR3 region has 15 residues. In germline, CDR1 is MNHEY, CDR2 SVGAGI. The CDR3 DNA sequence: TGTGCCAGCAGTTACTTCCAGGGCCGTTCAAAGACCCAGTACTTC. This encodes CASSYFQGRSKTQYF.

The chain couples TRBV20-1 to TRBJ2-7, with a tentative D call TRBD2 (6 bases). CDR1 is DFQATT and CDR2 is SNEGSKA in the germline V gene (reference sequence). Between the trimmed V and J ends, which lost 2 bases and 1 base, there was a span of 18 bases. The CDR3 consists of 16 residues. Here the CDR3 reads CSARKIGRESSYEQYF. CDR3 in DNA: TGCAGTGCTAGAAAGATCGGACGGGAGTCGTCCTACGAGCAGTACTTC.

V is TRBV29-1 and J is TRBJ1-2, with D unresolved. Per germline, CDR1 SQVTM and CDR2 ANQGSEA. Trimming took off 4 bases at V and 8 bases at J, with 17 bases between the two ends. The CDR3 consists of 13 residues. As DNA, the CDR3 is TGCAGCGTTGCGGGCAGTTCGGTTGGGGGCTACACCTTC. Protein sequence: CSVAGSSVGGYTF.

The J gene is TRBJ1-1, the V gene TRBV7-6; maybe TRBD1 (5 bases). The V end lost 1 base, the J end lost 1 base, and 7 bases lay between the germline ends. CDR1 and CDR2 (germline): SGHVS, FNYEAQ. The length of the CDR3 is 14 residues. For the CDR3, the DNA is TGTGCCAGCAGCTTAGTGACAGAGAACACTGAAGCTTTCTTT. Translation: CASSLVTENTEAFF. Drawing the rest from reference TRBV7-6 and TRBJ1-1, the complete variable domain is GAGVSQSPRYKVTKRGQDVALRCDPISGHVSLYWYRQALGQGPEFLTYFNYEAQQDKSGLPNDRFSAERPEGSISTLTIQRTEQRDSAMYRCASSLVTENTEAFFGQGTRLTVV.

The chain links TRBV7-9 to TRBJ2-7; 11 positions match TRBD2. The CDR3 runs 15 residues. CDR1 is SEHNR and CDR2 is FQNEAQ in the germline V gene (reference sequence). J was trimmed by 2 bases and V by 5 bases; bases with no gene match: 5. The CDR3 region has the DNA TGTGCCAGCAGCCCGCTGACTAGCGGGGCCTACGAGCAGTACTTC. This codes for CASSPLTSGAYEQYF.

The rearrangement links TRBV2 to TRBJ1-2; D is ambiguous. Deletions cut 1 base from V and 7 bases from J, with 10 bases between. Germline V gene sequence: CDR1 SNHLY, CDR2 FYNNEI. The CDR3 consists of 13 residues. CDR3 sequence (DNA): TGTGCCAGCAGTGAAGGTTTCCCCCTTGGCTACACCTTC. Amino acids: CASSEGFPLGYTF.

The chain employs TRBV29-1 and TRBJ2-1; possibly TRBD1 for D (6 bases). Germline V lookup: CDR1 SQVTM, CDR2 ANQGSEA. Trimming left V 8 bases short and J 4 bases short, with 15 bases between. The CDR3 loop spans 13 amino acids. CDR3: CSFPGQLYNEQFF. DNA of the CDR3: TGCAGCTTTCCCGGACAGCTTTACAATGAGCAGTTCTTC.

The gene calls are TRBV6-6 and TRBJ2-1; 10 bases are shared with TRBD1. The assigned J gene may be wrong: the sequence end matches TRBJ2-7 better. CDR1 MNHNY and CDR2 SVGAGI come from the germline V gene (reference sequence). CDR3 length equals 14 residues. The CDR3 DNA reads TGTGCCAGCATTCACCGGGACAGGGGTGGCGAGCAGTACTTC. Translated, it gives CASIHRDRGGEQYF.

A note on this clonotype: At one end, the junction sequence differs from germline, possibly due to a read error. The chain employs TRBV6-7 and TRBJ2-6; TRBD1 might be the D (6 bases). TRBV6-7 is given ORF status, its function remaining uncertain. This CDR3 comprises 19 residues. CDR3: CASRRPGHGKSSGVNVLTF. As DNA, the CDR3 is TGTGCCAGCAGACGACCGGGACACGGGAAGAGCTCTGGGGTCAACGTCCTGACTTTC.

This clonotype was counted a few times. The chain carries TRBV10-1 and TRBJ1-2; 7 bases align to TRBD1. The germline V gene encodes CDR1 WNHNN and CDR2 SYGVQD (reference sequence). This CDR3 has 13 amino acids. With 5 bases clipped from V and 7 bases from J, the junction kept 7 bases outside the gene matches. Here the CDR3 DNA reads TGCGCCAGCAGTTCAGGAGGGGGCCTTGGCTACACCTTC. Amino acid sequence: CASSSGGGLGYTF.

The table lists this clonotype with a few counts. The CDR3 coding sequence is TGTGCCAGCAGCTTAGTTAGGCGGGCCAACCGCGAGCAGTACTTC. Protein: CASSLVRRANREQYF. The chain uses TRBV7-2 and TRBJ2-7, with D perhaps matching TRBD2 (5 bases). The germline CDR1 and CDR2 sequences are SGHTA and FQGNSA. V lost 1 base, J lost 6 bases, and 16 bases lay in between. The CDR3 loop spans 15 amino acids.

This clonotype was seen only a few times. The chain uses TRBV6-5 and TRBJ1-2; the D is unclear. CDR3 length: 14 residues. V was pared by 6 bases and J by 2 bases, with 13 bases between. Germline lookup yields CDR1 MNHEY and CDR2 SVGAGI. The CDR3 DNA reads TGTGCCAGCAGAGCTCCGACGGGCAACTATGGCTACACCTTC. This codes for CASRAPTGNYGYTF.

V usage is TRBV7-8 and J usage is TRBJ2-1, with D perhaps being TRBD1 or TRBD2 (5 bases each). The V gene lost 3 bases and the J gene lost 6 bases, with 12 bases spanning the gap. The CDR3 runs 14 residues. The germline CDR1 and CDR2 sequences are SGHVS and FQNEAQ. As DNA, the CDR3 is TGTGCCAGCAGCTTTATTCAGGGACCCAATGAGCAGTTCTTC. Amino acids: CASSFIQGPNEQFF.

This chain links TRBV24-1 with TRBJ2-3; D is unresolved. Germline assignment: CDR1 KGHDR and CDR2 SFDVKD. This CDR3 has 16 residues. V gave up 0 bases and J gave up 1 base, with 10 bases separating them. CDR3 sequence: CATSDLQFGGTDTQYF. For the CDR3, the DNA is TGTGCCACCAGTGATTTGCAATTTGGGGGCACAGATACGCAGTATTTT.

The J gene is TRBJ2-3, the V gene TRBV2; D may correspond to TRBD1 or TRBD2 (5 bases each). Trimming left V 6 bases short and J 4 bases short, with 11 bases between. This CDR3 is built from 13 residues. Germline CDR1 SNHLY, CDR2 FYNNEI. DNA for the CDR3: TGTGCCAGCAGAAAAGTGGGGGCAGATACGCAGTATTTT. Amino acids: CASRKVGADTQYF. The full variable domain, in which reference TRBV2 and TRBJ2-3 provide the parts outside the CDR3, is EPEVTQTPSHQVTQMGQEVILRCVPISNHLYFYWYRQILGQKVEFLVSFYNNEISEKSEIFDDQFSVERPDGSNFTLKIRSTKLEDSAMYFCASRKVGADTQYFGPGTRLTVL.

The chain employs TRBV20-1 and TRBJ2-5, with 13 bases identical to TRBD2. This CDR3 has 17 amino acids. V lost 5 bases, J lost 5 bases, and 14 bases stayed unmatched. The germline CDR1 and CDR2 sequences are DFQATT and SNEGSKA (reference sequence). In DNA form, the CDR3 reads TGCAGTGCTTCTACTCGAACTAGCGGGGGGGGCTGGGAGACCCAGTACTTC. This sequence encodes CSASTRTSGGGWETQYF.

This sequence joins TRBV12-3 or TRBV12-4 and TRBJ1-1; TRBD1 is a possible D gene (6 bases). The ends were cut back, 2 bases at V and 4 bases at J, with 8 bases in the middle. This CDR3 is built from 13 residues. The CDR3 bases are TGTGCCAGCAGTTTAACGGACAGCACTGAAGCTTTCTTT. It translates to CASSLTDSTEAFF.

The chain carries TRBV20-1 and TRBJ1-6, with D unclear. The CDR3 is 15 amino acids. Germline V lookup: CDR1 DFQATT, CDR2 SNEGSKA (reference sequence). V lost 4 bases, J lost 7 bases, and 17 bases lay in between. CDR3: CSATSRLETNSPLHF. CDR3 DNA sequence: TGCAGTGCTACCTCAAGACTGGAGACAAATTCACCCCTCCACTTT.

The chain has TRBV4-3 and TRBJ2-1, with D perhaps matching TRBD1 (7 bases). The CDR3 covers 17 residues. The V and J ends lost 2 bases and 4 bases respectively, with 18 bases between them. Germline V lookup: CDR1 LGHNA, CDR2 YSLEER. Here the CDR3 reads CASSQRGPASVYNEQFF. CDR3 DNA sequence: TGCGCCAGCAGCCAAAGGGGGCCGGCTAGCGTTTACAATGAGCAGTTCTTC.

The chain recombines TRBV14 with TRBJ2-1; D is uncertain. The germline V gene encodes CDR1 SGHDN and CDR2 FVKESK. Trimming stripped 0 bases from V and 12 bases from J, with 9 bases between. The CDR3 is 12 residues long. The CDR3 DNA reads as TGTGCCAGCAGCCAAGATTGGGTTGGGCAGTTCTTC. It specifies CASSQDWVGQFF.

The gene calls are TRBV4-3 and TRBJ2-7, with a possible D match to TRBD1 (6 bases). Germline V gene sequence: CDR1 LGHNA, CDR2 YSLEER. V was pared by 5 bases and J by 3 bases, with 14 bases between. The CDR3 loop spans 14 amino acids. The CDR3 DNA follows: TGCGCCAGCAGCACACAACAGGGTGGCTACGAGCAGTACTTC. Protein product: CASSTQQGGYEQYF.

J is TRBJ2-3 and V is TRBV10-3; D gene unclear. CDR1 and CDR2 from the germline V gene are ENHRY and SYGVKD. Trimming removed 4 bases from V and 6 bases from J, with 8 bases in between. This CDR3 spans 12 amino acids. Here the CDR3 DNA reads TGTGCCATCAGTGGGGAAGGGGATACGCAGTATTTT. As protein: CAISGEGDTQYF.

The V and J genes are TRBV12-5 and TRBJ2-5; maybe TRBD1 (6 bases). The germline gives CDR1 LGHNT, CDR2 FRNRAP. Trimming left V 0 bases short and J 10 bases short, with 9 bases between. CDR3 length equals 12 residues. CDR3 amino acids: CASGLVRQDQYF. Written as DNA, the CDR3 is TGTGCTAGTGGTTTGGTACGACAGGACCAGTACTTC.

This clonotype was seen ten or more times. The chain links TRBV6-5 to TRBJ2-3; D not resolved. Looked up from germline, CDR1 is MNHEY and CDR2 is SVGAGI. Trimming removed 2 bases at V and 0 bases at J, with 3 bases between. The CDR3 consists of 13 residues. DNA for the CDR3: TGTGCCAGCAGTTACCTGAGCACAGATACGCAGTATTTT. Its protein is CASSYLSTDTQYF.

Ten or more counts support this clonotype. V usage is TRBV29-1 and J usage is TRBJ2-7; 13 nucleotides agree with TRBD2. The germline V gene has CDR1 SQVTM and CDR2 ANQGSEA. The CDR3 runs 13 residues. Trimming removed 6 bases from V and 6 bases from J; junction bases left unmatched: 5. In nucleotides, the CDR3 is TGCAGCGTCGGGACTAGCGGGATTGCCGAGCAGTACTTC. Protein: CSVGTSGIAEQYF.

CDR3 in DNA: TGTGCCAGCACTTTGAGACAGGACCCCTACGAGCAGTACTTC. It codes for CASTLRQDPYEQYF. The rearrangement uses TRBV5-6 and TRBJ2-4, with TRBD1 as a possible D gene (6 bases). The DNA end is a closer match to TRBJ2-7, so the J assignment may be wrong. The CDR3 is made up of 14 amino acids. Germline V gene lookup returns CDR1 SGHDT and CDR2 YYEEEE.

The chain recombines TRBV29-1 with TRBJ2-7; 11 positions agree with TRBD2. CDR1 and CDR2 from the germline V gene are SQVTM and ANQGSEA. This CDR3 is 14 amino acids long. Unmatched junction bases numbered 14, after V lost 6 bases and J lost 10 bases. The CDR3 DNA sequence: TGCAGCGTCGGACTAGCGGGCTTAAAAGGGGCCCAGTACTTC. Its translation is CSVGLAGLKGAQYF.

V usage is TRBV3-1 and J usage is TRBJ2-7; the match to TRBD2 covers 7 bases. The CDR3 contains 15 residues. V trimming: 4 bases; J trimming: 0 bases; junction bases outside the gene matches: 6. Germline values: CDR1 LGHDT, CDR2 YNNKEL (reference sequence). The CDR3 region has the DNA TGTGCCAGCAGCCGTACTAGCGTGCCCTCCTACGAGCAGTACTTC. Protein product: CASSRTSVPSYEQYF.